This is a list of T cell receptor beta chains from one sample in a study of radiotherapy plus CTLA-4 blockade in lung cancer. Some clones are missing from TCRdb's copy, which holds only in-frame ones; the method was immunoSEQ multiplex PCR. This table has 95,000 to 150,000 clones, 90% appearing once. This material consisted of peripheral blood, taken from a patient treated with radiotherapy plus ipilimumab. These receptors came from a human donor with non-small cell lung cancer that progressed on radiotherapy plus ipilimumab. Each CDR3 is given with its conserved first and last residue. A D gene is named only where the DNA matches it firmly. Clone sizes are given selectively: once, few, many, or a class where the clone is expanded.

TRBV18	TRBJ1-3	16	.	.	TGTGCCAGCTCACCACTACAGGGTTCGGGTGGAAACACCATATATTTT	CASSPLQGSGGNTIYF
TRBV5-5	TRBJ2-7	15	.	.	TGTGCCAGCAGCCTTGTATGGGGTGGCGGTGACGAGCAGTACTTC	CASSLVWGGGDEQYF
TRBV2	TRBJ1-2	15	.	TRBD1	TGTGCCAGCAGCTCCGGGACAGGGGCTCTCTATGGCTACACCTTC	CASSSGTGALYGYTF
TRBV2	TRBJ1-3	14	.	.	TGTGCCAGCAGGCCCGGACAGTCAGGAAACACCATATATTTT	CASRPGQSGNTIYF
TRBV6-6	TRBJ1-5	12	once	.	TGTGCCAGCAGTTATATTAATCAGCCCCAGCATTTT	CASSYINQPQHF
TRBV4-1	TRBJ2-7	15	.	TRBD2	TGCGCCAGCAGCCAAGTAGCGGGAGAGTCGTACGAGCAGTACTTC	CASSQVAGESYEQYF
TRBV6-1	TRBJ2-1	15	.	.	TGTGCCAGCAGTGAACTACTAGTGGCCTACAATGAGCAGTTCTTC	CASSELLVAYNEQFF
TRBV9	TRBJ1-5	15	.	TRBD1	TGTGCCAGCAGCGGACAGGGGAAAAGCAATCAGCCCCAGCATTTT	CASSGQGKSNQPQHF
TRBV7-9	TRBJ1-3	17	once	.	TGTGCCAGCAGCTTAACAAGATCTGCAGGGGCTGGAAACACCATATATTTT	CASSLTRSAGAGNTIYF
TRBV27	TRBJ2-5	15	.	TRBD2	TGTGCCAGCAGTCCCCTAGCGGGGGGGGGAGAGACCCAGTACTTC	CASSPLAGGGETQYF
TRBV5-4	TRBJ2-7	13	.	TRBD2	TGTGCCAGCATCACTAGCGGGGTCTACGAGCAGTACTTC	CASITSGVYEQYF
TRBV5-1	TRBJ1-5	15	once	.	TGCGCCAGCAAAGTGGACGGATATAGCAATCAGCCCCAGCATTTT	CASKVDGYSNQPQHF
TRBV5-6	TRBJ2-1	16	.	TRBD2	TGTGCCAGCACCTCAGCACTAGCGGGAGGGCTCAATGAGCAGTTCTTC	CASTSALAGGLNEQFF
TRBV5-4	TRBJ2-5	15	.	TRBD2	TGTGCCAGCAGCTTACGGACTAGCGGAGGGGAGACCCAGTACTTC	CASSLRTSGGETQYF
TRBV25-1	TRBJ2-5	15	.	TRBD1	TGTGCCAGCAGTCCACCCGGGACAGGGAGCGAGACCCAGTACTTC	CASSPPGTGSETQYF
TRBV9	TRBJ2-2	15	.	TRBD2	TGTGCCAGCAGCGTAGGGGGACTACATACCGGGGAGCTGTTTTTT	CASSVGGLHTGELFF
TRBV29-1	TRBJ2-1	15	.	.	TGCAGCGTCCGCTCCGGGCCGGTGAGTTACAATGAGCAGTTCTTC	CSVRSGPVSYNEQFF
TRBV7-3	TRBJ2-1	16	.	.	TGTGCCAGCAGCTTATTTAGCGGTAATTCCTACAATGAGCAGTTCTTC	CASSLFSGNSYNEQFF
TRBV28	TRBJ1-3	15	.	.	TGTGCCAGCAGACCCTCCGGTCTATCTGGGAACACCATATATTTT	CASRPSGLSGNTIYF
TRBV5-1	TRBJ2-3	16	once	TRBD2	TGCGCCAGCAGCCTCGGACTAGCCCAAGGCCAAGATACGCAGTATTTT	CASSLGLAQGQDTQYF
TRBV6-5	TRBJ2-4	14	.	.	TGTGCCAGCAGCATTGGCCTAGCCAAAAACATTCAGTACTTC	CASSIGLAKNIQYF
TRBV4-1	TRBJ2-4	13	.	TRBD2	TGCGCCAGCAGCCCGTTAGCGGGAGGGCCCTCGGACTTC	CASSPLAGGPSDF
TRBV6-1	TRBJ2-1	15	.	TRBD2	TGTGCCAGCAGAAACGCCGGGACTAGGGTGAATGAGCAGTTCTTC	CASRNAGTRVNEQFF
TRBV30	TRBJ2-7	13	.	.	TGTGCCTGGGCTTCAGACGTTATTGACGAGCAGTACTTC	CAWASDVIDEQYF
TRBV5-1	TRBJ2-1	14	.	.	TGCGCCAGCAGCTTGTCCCAGGGTATAGGGGAGCAGTTCTTC	CASSLSQGIGEQFF
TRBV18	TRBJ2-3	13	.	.	TGTGCCAGCTCACCCCTACTCACAGATACGCAGTATTTT	CASSPLLTDTQYF
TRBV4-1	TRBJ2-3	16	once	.	TGCGCCAGCAGCCAAGAAGGTCCCCCCTATGCAGATACGCAGTATTTT	CASSQEGPPYADTQYF
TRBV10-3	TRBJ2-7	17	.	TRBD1	TGTGCCATCAGTGAGAGGTCCACCGGGACAGGGCGTTACGAGCAGTACTTC	CAISERSTGTGRYEQYF
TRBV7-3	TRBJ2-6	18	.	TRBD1	TGTGCCAGCAGCTTGAGTGGACAGGGGGCGAGTGGGGCCAACGTCCTGACTTTC	CASSLSGQGASGANVLTF
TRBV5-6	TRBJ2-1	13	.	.	TGTGCCAGCAGCCCGGGGACCGCTAATGGGCAGTTCTTC	CASSPGTANGQFF
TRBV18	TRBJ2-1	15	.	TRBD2	TGTGCCAGCTCACCACGGGGGGGGTTAAGGGATGAGCAGTTCTTC	CASSPRGGLRDEQFF
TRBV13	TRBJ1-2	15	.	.	TGTGCCAGCAGCTTAAACACTCTGGGGGGCTATGGCTACACCTTC	CASSLNTLGGYGYTF
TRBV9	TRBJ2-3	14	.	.	TGTGCCAGCAGCGTAGACGGGAGAACAGATACGCAGTATTTT	CASSVDGRTDTQYF
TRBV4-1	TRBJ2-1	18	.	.	TGCGCCAGCAGCCAGAGGGATGGGACGGGATCGCCCGACAATGAGCAGTTCTTC	CASSQRDGTGSPDNEQFF
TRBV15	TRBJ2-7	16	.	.	TGTGCCACCAGCGGACCTACCTCCGGGTTCTCCTACGAGCAGTACTTC	CATSGPTSGFSYEQYF
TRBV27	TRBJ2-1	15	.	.	TGTGCCAGCAGTTTAGAGGGGGTCTCCTACAATGAGCAGTTCTTC	CASSLEGVSYNEQFF
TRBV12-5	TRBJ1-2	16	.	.	TGTGCTAGTGGTTTGGTAGGTGGGGGGTCGAACTATGGCTACACCTTC	CASGLVGGGSNYGYTF
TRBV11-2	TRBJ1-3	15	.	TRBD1	TGTGCCAGCAGCCGGGACAGGGGATTGCGAAACACCATATATTTT	CASSRDRGLRNTIYF
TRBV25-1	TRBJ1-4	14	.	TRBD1	TGTGCCACCTCCCCGGGACAGGGGGGCGAAAAACTGTTTTTT	CATSPGQGGEKLFF
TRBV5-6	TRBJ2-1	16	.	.	TGTGCCAGCAGCGCGGAGACAGGAACCTCCTACAATGAGCAGTTCTTC	CASSAETGTSYNEQFF